The 30 T cell receptor beta chains presented below share a single source sample, sequenced in a study of T cell responses to AZD1222 COVID-19 vaccine. Repertoires were generated with immunoSEQ multiplex PCR, while TCRdb's copy carries only in-frame clones and drops some. The data hold 170,000 or so clones, with about nine tenths observed a single time. Sequencing was performed on peripheral blood, taken on day 0 of AZD1222 vaccination. These receptors were taken from an adult in good health.

The V gene is TRBV6-1, the J gene TRBJ1-2; possible D gene TRBD1, 5 bases. V dropped 0 bases and J dropped 4 bases, with 12 bases sitting between them. Germline V CDR1 and CDR2: MNHNS, SASEGT. The CDR3 extends over 15 amino acids. This chain's CDR3 is CASSEALQDVYGYTF. CDR3 DNA sequence: TGTGCCAGCAGTGAAGCTCTACAGGATGTCTATGGCTACACCTTC.

DNA of the CDR3: TGTGCCAGCAGCCAAGATTTGGGCGGGTCCGGGAATGAGCAGTACTTC. This translates into CASSQDLGGSGNEQYF. V and J are TRBV3-1 (or the pseudogene TRBV3-2) and TRBJ2-7; possibly TRBD2 for D (5 bases). The CDR3 consists of 16 residues. V lost 0 bases and J 7 bases, leaving 19 bases between the germline ends. The V gene's germline CDR1 is LGHDT and CDR2 YNNKEL (reference sequence).

The J gene is TRBJ2-7, the V gene TRBV5-1, with TRBD1 matching over 7 bases. The J segment lost 5 bases and the V segment lost 0 bases, leaving 8 bases of the junction unmatched. Germline V gene lookup returns CDR1 SGHRS and CDR2 YFSETQ. There are 15 residues in the CDR3. CDR3 sequence: CASSLVVSDRDEQYF. Written as DNA, the CDR3 is TGCGCCAGCAGCTTGGTGGTCAGTGACAGGGACGAGCAGTACTTC.

The DNA of the CDR3 is TGTGCCAGCAGTGAAGGGGTCGCAGGGAATTTAAACACTGAAGCTTTCTTT. Translation: CASSEGVAGNLNTEAFF. V gene TRBV6-1 combines with J gene TRBJ1-1; D is perhaps TRBD1 (5 bases). Germline V gene data show CDR1 as MNHNS and CDR2 as SASEGT. V was shortened by 1 base and J by 2 bases, with 17 bases between the two germline ends. CDR3 size: 17 residues.

The chain has TRBV25-1 and TRBJ2-1, with D unclear. Germline CDR1 reads MGHDK; CDR2 reads SYGVNS. CDR3 size: 15 residues. V lost 3 bases and J lost 4, with 13 bases in between. CDR3 nucleotide sequence: TGTGCCAGCAGTGATTCCCCCGGGTATTACAATGAGCAGTTCTTC. Protein sequence: CASSDSPGYYNEQFF.

This chain joins TRBV5-1 and TRBJ1-3; D is perhaps TRBD1 (6 bases). Germline CDR1 SGHRS, CDR2 YFSETQ. This CDR3 is built from 16 residues. The V end lost 0 bases, the J end lost 3 bases, and 13 bases lay between the germline ends. The CDR3 protein is CASSLDPQGVGNTIYF. In nucleotides, the CDR3 is TGCGCCAGCAGCTTGGACCCACAGGGTGTTGGAAACACCATATATTTT.

Comment on this clone: This sample includes further DNA sequences coding for the same CDR3. The rearrangement uses TRBV19 and TRBJ1-6; D ambiguous. The CDR3 sequence is 14 residues long. Per germline, CDR1 LNHDA and CDR2 SQIVND (reference sequence). Between the trimmed V and J ends, which lost 3 bases and 3 bases, there was a span of 6 bases. The DNA for the CDR3 is TGTGCCAGTAGTATGGGTTTCTATAATTCACCCCTCCACTTT. Translated, it gives CASSMGFYNSPLHF. Drawing the rest from reference TRBV19 and TRBJ1-6, the complete variable domain is DGGITQSPKYLFRKEGQNVTLSCEQNLNHDAMYWYRQDPGQGLRLIYYSQIVNDFQKGDIAEGYSVSREKKESFPLTVTSAQKNPTAFYLCASSMGFYNSPLHFGNGTRLTVT.

The chain has TRBV27 and TRBJ1-6; D may be TRBD1 (6 bases). Germline CDR1 and CDR2: MNHEY and SMNVEV (reference sequence). This CDR3 is built from 14 residues. Trimming pared 2 bases from V and 7 bases from J, leaving 9 bases between. DNA for the CDR3: TGTGCCAGCAGTTTAGGGGGCCTGAATTCACCCCTCCACTTT. Amino acids: CASSLGGLNSPLHF.

This sequence joins TRBV30 and TRBJ1-5; tentative D call: TRBD1 (6 bases). CDR1 GTSNPN and CDR2 SVGIG come from the germline V gene (reference sequence). This CDR3 comprises 16 residues. V lost 4 bases to trimming and J lost 3 bases, with 19 bases between them. CDR3 region: CAWTTGSIDLNQPQHF. The CDR3 nucleotides are TGTGCCTGGACCACAGGGTCAATCGATCTCAATCAGCCCCAGCATTTT.

The chain couples TRBV7-3 to TRBJ1-1; no clear D gene. The CDR3 runs 13 residues. V shed 4 bases and J shed 2 bases, with 8 bases lying between them. Germline V CDR1 and CDR2: SGHTA, FQGTGA. The CDR3 reads CASSSGGNTEAFF. For the CDR3, the DNA is TGTGCCAGCAGCTCCGGCGGTAACACTGAAGCTTTCTTT.

The rearrangement uses TRBV30 and TRBJ2-3; D tentatively reads TRBD1 or TRBD2 (5 bases each). CDR3 length: 16 amino acids. Germline V gene data show CDR1 as GTSNPN and CDR2 as SVGIG (reference sequence). V was clipped by 1 base and J by 4 bases, with 18 bases between them. CDR3 DNA: TGTGCCTGGAGTGGAAGGGGAAGAGGAGGTGCAGATACGCAGTATTTT. Translated, it gives CAWSGRGRGGADTQYF.

V usage is TRBV5-4 and J usage is TRBJ1-1; the D is unclear. The V end lost 4 bases, the J end lost 2 bases, and 12 bases lay between the germline ends. Germline V CDR1 and CDR2: SGHNT, YYREEE (reference sequence). The CDR3 contains 14 residues. As DNA, the CDR3 is TGTGCCAGCAGCGCACGGGAGTTCAACACTGAAGCTTTCTTT. Protein sequence: CASSAREFNTEAFF.

The J gene is TRBJ1-2, the V gene TRBV5-1; a weak D match, TRBD1 (6 bases). Per the germline V gene, CDR1 is SGHRS and CDR2 is YFSETQ. The V and J ends lost 0 bases and 4 bases respectively, with 16 bases between them. The CDR3 is 16 residues long. The CDR3 DNA sequence: TGCGCCAGCAGCTTGGCAGGATCCGGGGGGCTCTATGGCTACACCTTC. Protein: CASSLAGSGGLYGYTF.

This clone was counted only a few times. The rearrangement links TRBV6-1 to TRBJ2-5, with D perhaps assigned TRBD1 or TRBD2 (5 bases each). V gave up 3 bases and J gave up 5 bases, with 13 bases separating them. CDR1 is MNHNS and CDR2 is SASEGT in the germline V gene. This CDR3 comprises 14 residues. The CDR3 is CASSDQWGSETQYF. The DNA for the CDR3 is TGTGCCAGCAGTGATCAATGGGGGTCGGAGACCCAGTACTTC.

J is TRBJ1-4 and V is TRBV6-5; D unresolved. Germline assignment: CDR1 MNHEY and CDR2 SVGAGI. The CDR3 is 15 amino acids. V gave up 5 bases and J gave up 3 bases, with 13 bases separating them. The CDR3 sequence is CASSPTGVANEKLFF. DNA for the CDR3: TGTGCCAGCAGTCCCACCGGGGTGGCTAATGAAAAACTGTTTTTT.

The chain carries TRBV19 and TRBJ1-2; D might be TRBD1 (5 bases). Germline V gene sequence: CDR1 LNHDA, CDR2 SQIVND (reference sequence). The CDR3 length is 14 residues. Trimming stripped 10 bases from V and 1 base from J, with 16 bases between. The CDR3 region is CATGEGRNNYGYTF. DNA for the CDR3: TGTGCCACCGGAGAGGGACGGAATAACTATGGCTACACCTTC. The variable domain in full, with the rest retrieved from reference TRBV19 and TRBJ1-2, is DGGITQSPKYLFRKEGQNVTLSCEQNLNHDAMYWYRQDPGQGLRLIYYSQIVNDFQKGDIAEGYSVSREKKESFPLTVTSAQKNPTAFYLCATGEGRNNYGYTFGSGTRLTVV.

The V call is TRBV29-1, the J call TRBJ2-7; D may be TRBD2 (8 bases). V was cut by 4 bases and J by 0 bases, with 22 bases left in between. Germline-derived CDR1 and CDR2 are SQVTM and ANQGSEA. The CDR3 sequence is 17 residues long. The CDR3, as DNA: TGCAGCGTTGTCCGGCAGGGGGGCGGGAGGCGCTCCTACGAGCAGTACTTC. Residues: CSVVRQGGGRRSYEQYF.

V usage is TRBV6-5 and J usage is TRBJ1-6, with 7 bases aligning to TRBD1. Germline V gives CDR1 MNHEY, CDR2 SVGAGI. The CDR3 length is 16 residues. With V trimmed by 0 bases and J by 10 bases, 9 bases remained unmatched. CDR3 DNA: TGTGCCAGCAGTTACTCGACAGGGTCCATCGGATCACCCCTCCACTTT. Amino acids: CASSYSTGSIGSPLHF.

The chain recombines TRBV5-1 with TRBJ2-7; the match to TRBD2 covers 8 bases. The junction had 16 bases not matched to a gene; V was cut back by 3 bases and J by 5 bases. The CDR3 consists of 17 residues. The germline V gene encodes CDR1 SGHRS and CDR2 YFSETQ. For the CDR3, the DNA is TGCGCCAGCAGCTCCTCATGGGGCTACAGCGGGAGTGACGAGCAGTACTTC. Translated, it gives CASSSSWGYSGSDEQYF.

Only a few counts were recorded for this clone. The chain couples TRBV12-5 to TRBJ1-1; D ambiguous. With 0 bases removed from V and 0 bases from J, the gap between germline ends came to 14 bases. The germline V gene encodes CDR1 LGHNT and CDR2 FRNRAP. This CDR3 is 17 amino acids long. The CDR3 DNA sequence: TGTGCTAGTGGTTTGGTAGGGCGGGCCGGGATGAACACTGAAGCTTTCTTT. Translation gives CASGLVGRAGMNTEAFF.

The chain has TRBV6-1 and TRBJ2-4, with TRBD1 matching 9 bases. Looked up from germline, CDR1 is MNHNS and CDR2 is SASEGT. The CDR3 sequence is 16 residues long. V shed 4 bases, J shed 1 base, and the junction held 5 bases outside the gene matches. The CDR3 bases are TGTGCCAGCAGTGGGGTACAGGGGGCGGCCAAAAACATTCAGTACTTC. Its protein product is CASSGVQGAAKNIQYF.

About this clone: The sample holds other DNA sequences that translate to the same CDR3. The rearrangement uses TRBV28 and TRBJ2-7; D is possibly TRBD1 or TRBD2 (5 bases each). V lost 4 bases and J lost 0, with 13 bases in between. CDR3 length: 15 amino acids. Germline values: CDR1 MDHEN, CDR2 SYDVKM. The CDR3 spells CASSSPGRSSYEQYF. The CDR3 nucleotides read TGTGCCAGCAGTTCCCCGGGGCGGAGCTCCTACGAGCAGTACTTC.

The gene calls are TRBV18 and TRBJ2-7; unclear D gene. The V gene's germline CDR1 is KGHSH and CDR2 LQKENI. Trimming cost V 0 bases and J 0 bases, with 15 bases left between them. This CDR3 comprises 17 residues. CDR3 sequence reads: CASSPPQGRATSYEQYF. The CDR3 DNA reads TGTGCCAGCTCACCACCACAAGGACGGGCGACCTCCTACGAGCAGTACTTC.

The V gene is TRBV5-1, the J gene TRBJ1-3; no firm D call. The ends were cut back, 1 base at V and 4 bases at J, with 6 bases in the middle. Germline loops: CDR1 SGHRS, CDR2 YFSETQ. The CDR3 extends over 13 amino acids. The DNA for the CDR3 is TGCGCCAGCAGCTTGCAACAGGGAAACACCATATATTTT. Translation: CASSLQQGNTIYF.

V usage is TRBV10-3 and J usage is TRBJ1-2, with TRBD1 matching over 8 bases. The CDR3 has 15 residues. The V and J ends lost 0 bases and 8 bases, in that order; junction bases with no gene match: 8. Germline V gives CDR1 ENHRY, CDR2 SYGVKD. The DNA for the CDR3 is TGTGCCATCAGTGAGTCTCTAACAGGGGGTTACGGCTACACCTTC. Protein: CAISESLTGGYGYTF.

In DNA form, the CDR3 reads TGTGCCAGCAGCGCCGGACACGCACCCTTCCCAACTAAGGAGCAGTACTTC. Encoded protein: CASSAGHAPFPTKEQYF. The chain is built from TRBV9 and TRBJ2-7; D is perhaps TRBD1 (5 bases). The CDR3 runs 17 residues. Trimming took off 3 bases at V and 7 bases at J, with 26 bases between the two ends. CDR1 is SGDLS and CDR2 is YYNGEE in the germline V gene.

The chain employs TRBV7-9 and TRBJ2-3, with a possible D match to TRBD1 (5 bases). Trimming removed 5 bases from V and 3 bases from J, with 12 bases in between. CDR1 SEHNR and CDR2 FQNEAQ come from the germline V gene (reference sequence). The CDR3 consists of 14 residues. For the CDR3, the DNA is TGTGCCAGCAGCGACTTAGGGGCGACAGATACGCAGTATTTT. Its translation is CASSDLGATDTQYF.

Here the CDR3 reads CASSYGADGYTF. Written as DNA, the CDR3 is TGTGCCAGCAGTTATGGGGCGGATGGCTACACCTTC. The chain couples TRBV6-5 to TRBJ1-2, with D possibly TRBD1 on 5 matching bases. The V gene's germline CDR1 is MNHEY and CDR2 SVGAGI. The CDR3 is 12 residues long. V lost 3 bases and J 6 bases, leaving 8 bases between the germline ends.

This chain connects TRBV7-6 to TRBJ1-1; tentatively, D is TRBD1 (6 bases). The length of the CDR3 is 16 residues. The germline CDR1 and CDR2 sequences are SGHVS and FNYEAQ. Trimming took off 0 bases at V and 1 base at J, with 12 bases between the two ends. The CDR3, as DNA: TGTGCCAGCAGCTTAGCCCAGGGGCGCGGGAACACTGAAGCTTTCTTT. Protein: CASSLAQGRGNTEAFF.

The chain recombines TRBV27 with TRBJ1-1; no clear D. The germline V gene encodes CDR1 MNHEY and CDR2 SMNVEV (reference sequence). The CDR3 totals 14 residues. The V end was cut by 2 bases, the J end by 1 base, with 8 bases between. CDR3: CASSLAGRNTEAFF. The DNA of the CDR3 is TGTGCCAGCAGTTTAGCTGGGAGGAACACTGAAGCTTTCTTT.